The rows below give T cell receptor beta chains drawn from one sample of a study of OX40 agonist ivuxolimab in advanced cancers. Sequenced by immunoSEQ multiplex PCR; TCRdb stores in-frame clones only, minus some. The top ten hold around 13% of the sample, which has under 50,000 clones, 70% to 80% seen once. This specimen was CD4+ or CD8+ T cells sorted from blood, taken in a trial of the OX40 agonist ivuxolimab. These receptors were collected from an adult with an advanced solid tumor such as melanoma, head and neck, liver or kidney cancer. Both conserved end residues are part of each CDR3. A D gene is named only where the DNA matches it firmly. A clone size is listed for some rows: how often the clone was seen (once, few, many), or a class if it is expanded.

clone_size: -; d_call: TRBD2; j_call: TRBJ2-1; v_call: TRBV11-3; cdr3_nt: TGTGCCAGCAGCCCTAGTTCCGGGACTAGCGGGAGCCATGAGCAGTTCTTC; cdr3_aa: CASSPSSGTSGSHEQFF
clone_size: -; d_call: TRBD2; j_call: TRBJ2-3; v_call: TRBV5-4; cdr3_nt: TGTGCCAGCAACTCACTAGCGTTGAGCGCAGATACGCAGTATTTT; cdr3_aa: CASNSLALSADTQYF
clone_size: once; d_call: -; j_call: TRBJ2-3; v_call: TRBV29-1; cdr3_nt: TGCAACGCAGGGGATTTGGATACGCAGTATTTT; cdr3_aa: CNAGDLDTQYF
clone_size: -; d_call: -; j_call: TRBJ1-2; v_call: TRBV6-6; cdr3_nt: TGTGCCAGCAGCAAAAGGGAAAACTATGGCTACACCTTC; cdr3_aa: CASSKRENYGYTF
clone_size: once; d_call: TRBD1; j_call: TRBJ2-5; v_call: TRBV7-9; cdr3_nt: TGTGCCAGCAGCTTAAGACAGGGGATGGAGACCCAGTACTTC; cdr3_aa: CASSLRQGMETQYF
clone_size: few; d_call: TRBD2; j_call: TRBJ2-2; v_call: TRBV4-2; cdr3_nt: TGTGCCAGCAGCCGCGGACTAGCGGAGGGGAACACCGGGGAGCTGTTTTTT; cdr3_aa: CASSRGLAEGNTGELFF
clone_size: few; d_call: TRBD1; j_call: TRBJ2-5; v_call: TRBV7-8; cdr3_nt: TGTGCCAGCAGCTGGCCCGACAGGGGTGGCTTCGGAAGAGAGACCCAGTACTTC; cdr3_aa: CASSWPDRGGFGRETQYF
clone_size: -; d_call: TRBD2; j_call: TRBJ2-5; v_call: TRBV2; cdr3_nt: TGTGCCAGCAGTGAGCGGACTAGCGGGACACAGACCCAGTACTTC; cdr3_aa: CASSERTSGTQTQYF
clone_size: few; d_call: -; j_call: TRBJ1-1; v_call: TRBV23-1; cdr3_nt: TGCGCCAGCGTCGAGCAGGAGAACACTGAAGCTTTCTTT; cdr3_aa: CASVEQENTEAFF
clone_size: -; d_call: TRBD1; j_call: TRBJ1-5; v_call: TRBV27; cdr3_nt: TGTGCCAGCAGTTTATTATTCATCGGACAGGGGGGTCATCAGCCCCAGCATTTT; cdr3_aa: CASSLLFIGQGGHQPQHF
clone_size: -; d_call: TRBD2; j_call: TRBJ2-3; v_call: TRBV7-9; cdr3_nt: TGTGCCAGCAGCGGACGACTAGCGGGAGTGGTAGATACGCAGTATTTT; cdr3_aa: CASSGRLAGVVDTQYF
clone_size: -; d_call: TRBD1; j_call: TRBJ2-1; v_call: TRBV7-3; cdr3_nt: TGTGCCAGCAGCCGACAGGGGGACAATGAGCAGTTCTTC; cdr3_aa: CASSRQGDNEQFF
clone_size: -; d_call: -; j_call: TRBJ2-3; v_call: TRBV5-4; cdr3_nt: TGTGCCAGCACCATGGGGGGAAACACAGATACGCAGTATTTT; cdr3_aa: CASTMGGNTDTQYF
clone_size: -; d_call: TRBD1; j_call: TRBJ1-1; v_call: TRBV6-5; cdr3_nt: TGTGCCAGCAGGAAACAGGGGATGAACACTGAAGCTTTCTTT; cdr3_aa: CASRKQGMNTEAFF
clone_size: -; d_call: TRBD1; j_call: TRBJ2-1; v_call: TRBV10-3; cdr3_nt: TGTGCCATCAGTGCGTTAGACAGGGTTGAAGGTGAGCAGTTCTTC; cdr3_aa: CAISALDRVEGEQFF
clone_size: -; d_call: -; j_call: TRBJ2-7; v_call: TRBV7-8; cdr3_nt: TGTGCCAGCAGCTTTTCAGGATCCTACGAGCAGTACTTC; cdr3_aa: CASSFSGSYEQYF
clone_size: once; d_call: -; j_call: TRBJ1-4; v_call: TRBV7-2; cdr3_nt: TGTGCCAGCAGCTTCACCACAACTAATGAAAAACTGTTTTTT; cdr3_aa: CASSFTTTNEKLFF
clone_size: -; d_call: -; j_call: TRBJ2-5; v_call: TRBV7-9; cdr3_nt: TGTGCCAGCAGCTTAGGTCTAAGGGAGACCCAGTACTTC; cdr3_aa: CASSLGLRETQYF
clone_size: -; d_call: -; j_call: TRBJ2-7; v_call: TRBV14; cdr3_nt: TGTGCCAGCAGCCAAGTGTCCGAGCAGTACTTC; cdr3_aa: CASSQVSEQYF
clone_size: -; d_call: -; j_call: TRBJ1-1; v_call: TRBV6-6; cdr3_nt: TGTGCCAGCAGTTATAGGGACACTGAAGCTTTCTTT; cdr3_aa: CASSYRDTEAFF
clone_size: -; d_call: TRBD1; j_call: TRBJ2-5; v_call: TRBV5-1; cdr3_nt: TGCGCCAGCAGCTCCGGACAGGGGGCGATAAGGCAAGAGACCCAGTACTTC; cdr3_aa: CASSSGQGAIRQETQYF
clone_size: -; d_call: -; j_call: TRBJ1-1; v_call: TRBV30; cdr3_nt: TGTGCCTGGAGGAGGGGCACTGAAGCTTTCTTT; cdr3_aa: CAWRRGTEAFF
clone_size: -; d_call: -; j_call: TRBJ1-1; v_call: TRBV10-3; cdr3_nt: TGTGCCATCAGCAGGGGAGGACACCTGAACACTGAAGCTTTCTTT; cdr3_aa: CAISRGGHLNTEAFF
clone_size: -; d_call: -; j_call: TRBJ2-5; v_call: TRBV6-6; cdr3_nt: TGTGCCAGCAGAGCCGGGACGGATGAGACCCAGTACTTC; cdr3_aa: CASRAGTDETQYF
clone_size: -; d_call: TRBD1; j_call: TRBJ2-7; v_call: TRBV29-1; cdr3_nt: TGCAGCGTTGGTGGACAGGGTCGCTACGAGCAGTACTTC; cdr3_aa: CSVGGQGRYEQYF
clone_size: -; d_call: TRBD2; j_call: TRBJ2-7; v_call: TRBV6-6; cdr3_nt: TGTGCCAGCCTCGAGAGCGGGAGCTCCTACGAGCAGTACTTC; cdr3_aa: CASLESGSSYEQYF
clone_size: -; d_call: -; j_call: TRBJ1-5; v_call: TRBV4-1; cdr3_nt: TGCGCCAGCAGCCAGGAGACGGGTAGCAATCAGCCCCAGCATTTT; cdr3_aa: CASSQETGSNQPQHF
clone_size: -; d_call: TRBD1; j_call: TRBJ1-1; v_call: TRBV12-5; cdr3_nt: TGTGCTAGTGGTGCCGGGACAGTAACTCAGGGAGCTTTCTTT; cdr3_aa: CASGAGTVTQGAFF
clone_size: -; d_call: TRBD2; j_call: TRBJ2-1; v_call: TRBV19; cdr3_nt: TGTGCCAGTAGTATCGGCGTAGCGGGAGGGAGGAATGAGCAGTTCTTC; cdr3_aa: CASSIGVAGGRNEQFF
clone_size: -; d_call: TRBD2; j_call: TRBJ2-7; v_call: TRBV2; cdr3_nt: TGTGCCAGCAGTCGGACTAGCTCCTACGAGCAGTACTTC; cdr3_aa: CASSRTSSYEQYF
clone_size: few; d_call: -; j_call: TRBJ2-3; v_call: TRBV2; cdr3_nt: TGTGCCAGCAGTGCGGGCTCGCATAGCACAGATACGCAGTATTTT; cdr3_aa: CASSAGSHSTDTQYF
clone_size: -; d_call: -; j_call: TRBJ1-5; v_call: TRBV12-5; cdr3_nt: TGTGCTACTTCATGGGGGGATCAGCCCCAGCATTTT; cdr3_aa: CATSWGDQPQHF
clone_size: once; d_call: -; j_call: TRBJ1-2; v_call: TRBV28; cdr3_nt: TGTGCCAGCAGTTTAGGGGTATTAAGCTATGGCTACACCTTC; cdr3_aa: CASSLGVLSYGYTF
clone_size: -; d_call: TRBD2; j_call: TRBJ2-1; v_call: TRBV11-2; cdr3_nt: TGTGCCAGCAGCTCCCGGGGGGCTAGCGGGGCCCCCTACAATGAGCAGTTCTTC; cdr3_aa: CASSSRGASGAPYNEQFF
clone_size: -; d_call: -; j_call: TRBJ2-1; v_call: TRBV11-2; cdr3_nt: TGTGCCAGCAGGCCCGGTCCCAGCTCCTACAATGAGCAGTTCTTC; cdr3_aa: CASRPGPSSYNEQFF